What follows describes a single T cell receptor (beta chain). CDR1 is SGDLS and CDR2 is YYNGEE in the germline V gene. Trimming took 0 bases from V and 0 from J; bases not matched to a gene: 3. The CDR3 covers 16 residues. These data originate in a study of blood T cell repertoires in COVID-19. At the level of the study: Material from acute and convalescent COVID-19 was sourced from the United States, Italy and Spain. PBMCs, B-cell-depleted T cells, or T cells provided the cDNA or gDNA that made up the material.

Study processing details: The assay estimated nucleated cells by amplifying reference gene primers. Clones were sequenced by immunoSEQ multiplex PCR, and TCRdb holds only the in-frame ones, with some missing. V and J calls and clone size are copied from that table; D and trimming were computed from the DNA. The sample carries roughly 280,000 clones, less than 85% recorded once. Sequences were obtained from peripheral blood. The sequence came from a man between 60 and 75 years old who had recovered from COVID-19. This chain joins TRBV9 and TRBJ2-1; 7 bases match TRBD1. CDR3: CASSVVGQASYNEQFF. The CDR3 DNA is TGTGCCAGCAGCGTAGTTGGACAGGCCTCCTACAATGAGCAGTTCTTC.